The present entry profiles one TCR beta chain with its context. This record comes from a study of blood T cell repertoires in COVID-19. Across the whole study: Samples taken during acute and convalescent COVID-19 were collected in the United States, Italy and Spain.

Per the original data handling: For nucleated cells, counts were estimated from reference gene primer amplification. Profiling relied on immunoSEQ multiplex PCR, and the TCRdb table lists in-frame clones only, not all of them. V, J and clone size reflect that table, while D and trimming were determined from the DNA. The sample includes about 220,000 clones, around 84% seen only once; the top ten take 5.1%. The origin of this receptor is a woman aged 55-69 years who had recovered from COVID-19. Material: peripheral blood.

This CDR3 reads CASSLAGDTGELFF. The CDR3 DNA sequence: TGTGCCAGCAGCTTAGCCGGGGACACCGGGGAGCTGTTTTTT. The chain uses TRBV7-9 and TRBJ2-2; D may be TRBD2 (5 bases). The CDR3 is 14 amino acids. The germline CDR1 and CDR2 sequences are SEHNR and FQNEAQ (reference sequence). V was clipped by 0 bases and J by 3 bases, with 5 bases between them.